This TCR beta chain appears in the sequencing data of a study of T cells expressing NK-cell markers. TCR beta cDNA was generated via 5'RACE template switching incorporating UMIs. TCRdb processed the 5' RACE reads again and assigns one entry to each CDR3 protein, with no DNA. In all, the sample yields more than 120,000 distinct CDR3 sequences. The germline CDR1 and CDR2 sequences are KGHDR and SFDVKD. The CDR3 is made up of 17 amino acids. As for this clonotype: What it binds is not known.

Broader study findings: NKG2C+ dominant clonotypes from several donors made up about 1.0-8% of CD8+ T cells.

Sequencing used blood T cells: a sorted CD56 or NKG2C T cell subset, CD4+ or CD8+ T cells, or bulk PBMC T cells (not recorded which). The TCR was taken from a man between 18 and 29 years old in good health. This chain joins TRBV24-1 and TRBJ2-5; TCRdb designates TRBD2, a call that cannot be tested without DNA. Here the CDR3 reads CATSDLQVAGLKETQYF.